These 11 T cell receptor beta chains were all obtained from the same sample, sequenced in a study of blood T cell repertoires in COVID-19. Profiled with immunoSEQ multiplex PCR; TCRdb holds only in-frame clones, not every one. Altogether about 190,000 clones are present, around nine tenths being singletons, with the ten largest covering 1% to 1.4%. The sample comprised peripheral blood. Source of these receptors: a man under 40 with acute or convalescent COVID-19.

The chain uses TRBV25-1 and TRBJ2-1; 9 nucleotides match TRBD1. Germline V gene lookup returns CDR1 MGHDK and CDR2 SYGVNS. V shed 4 bases and J 2 bases; nucleotides not matched to a gene: 3. The CDR3 contains 15 residues. CDR3 region: CASSGGQGTYNEQFF. The CDR3 DNA reads TGTGCCAGCAGTGGGGGACAGGGAACCTACAATGAGCAGTTCTTC. Filled out from reference TRBV25-1 and TRBJ2-1, the complete variable domain reads EADIYQTPRYLVIGTGKKITLECSQTMGHDKMYWYQQDPGMELHLIHYSYGVNSTEKGDLSSESTVSRIRTEHFPLTLESARPSHTSQYLCASSGGQGTYNEQFFGPGTRLTVL.

The chain employs TRBV10-1 and TRBJ2-1; TRBD2 aligns across 7 bases. Germline loops: CDR1 WNHNN, CDR2 SYGVQD (reference sequence). Trimming cost V 3 bases and J 5 bases; bases outside gene matches: 7. The CDR3 contains 15 residues. CDR3 amino acids: CASSDGTSDDNEQFF. The CDR3, as DNA: TGCGCCAGCAGTGACGGAACTAGCGATGACAATGAGCAGTTCTTC.

This clone was seen only once. The chain has TRBV14 and TRBJ2-2; the match to TRBD1 covers 9 bases. The CDR3 sequence is 16 residues long. CDR1 and CDR2 (germline): SGHDN, FVKESK. V lost 3 bases, J lost 0 bases, and 2 bases stayed unmatched. The CDR3 protein is CASSHTGGANTGELFF. For the CDR3, the DNA is TGTGCCAGCAGCCACACAGGGGGCGCGAACACCGGGGAGCTGTTTTTT.

This chain joins TRBV10-2 and TRBJ2-3; tentative D call: TRBD2 (6 bases). CDR1 and CDR2 from the germline V gene are WSHSY and SAAADI. V lost 6 bases and J 7 bases, leaving 14 bases between the germline ends. The CDR3 has 13 amino acids. The CDR3: CASSGTGANTQYF. The CDR3 nucleotides are TGCGCCAGCAGCGGGACGGGAGCAAATACGCAGTATTTT.

The rearrangement links TRBV12-5 to TRBJ1-5; the match to TRBD1 covers 9 bases. Trimming cost V 3 bases and J 1 base; bases outside gene matches: 16. The CDR3 has 20 residues. The germline gives CDR1 LGHNT, CDR2 FRNRAP. This CDR3 is CASGFTQGALGEISNQPQHF. CDR3 nucleotides: TGTGCTAGTGGTTTTACACAGGGGGCGCTTGGGGAAATCAGCAATCAGCCCCAGCATTTT.

The chain carries TRBV2 and TRBJ1-1, with 10 bases fitting TRBD1. There are 12 residues in the CDR3. In germline, CDR1 is SNHLY, CDR2 FYNNEI. V lost 9 bases to trimming and J lost 5 bases; unmatched junction nucleotides: 3. CDR3 nucleotides: TGTGCCAGATTGGGACAGGGGACTGAAGCTTTCTTT. Protein: CARLGQGTEAFF.

The chain is built from TRBV11-3 and TRBJ2-3; TRBD2 aligns across 10 bases. V lost 4 bases to trimming and J lost 3 bases; unmatched junction nucleotides: 16. The germline CDR1 and CDR2 sequences are SGHNT and YENEEA. This CDR3 region has 19 residues. The CDR3 here is CASSSRTGTSEGGTDTQYF. The CDR3 DNA sequence: TGTGCCAGCAGCTCGAGAACCGGGACTAGCGAAGGAGGGACAGATACGCAGTATTTT.

This clone has just a few counts. This chain connects TRBV3-1 (or the pseudogene TRBV3-2) to TRBJ1-5; D perhaps matches TRBD1 (5 bases). The V gene's germline CDR1 is LGHDT and CDR2 YNNKEL (reference sequence). CDR3 size: 15 residues. Between the trimmed V and J ends, which lost 4 bases and 1 base, there was a span of 11 bases. The CDR3 sequence is CASSPGAGSNQPQHF. The CDR3 region has the DNA TGTGCCAGCAGCCCTGGTGCAGGGAGCAATCAGCCCCAGCATTTT.

The chain has TRBV5-5 and TRBJ2-1, with a possible D match to TRBD2 (5 bases). Between the trimmed V and J ends, which lost 4 bases and 6 bases, there was a span of 11 bases. The CDR3 has 13 residues. Germline values: CDR1 SGHKS, CDR2 YYEKEE (reference sequence). CDR3 sequence reads: CASSQFSVNEQFF. CDR3 in DNA: TGTGCCAGCAGCCAGTTTAGCGTCAATGAGCAGTTCTTC. The whole variable domain, filled in from reference TRBV5-5 and TRBJ2-1, reads DAGVTQSPTHLIKTRGQQVTLRCSPISGHKSVSWYQQVLGQGPQFIFQYYEKEERGRGNFPDRFSARQFPNYSSELNVNALLLGDSALYLCASSQFSVNEQFFGPGTRLTVL.

The chain carries TRBV5-8 and TRBJ1-2, with D uncertain. The V gene's germline CDR1 is SGHTS and CDR2 YDEGEE. Deletions cut 4 bases from V and 5 bases from J, with 15 bases between. The CDR3 totals 14 residues. The CDR3 sequence is CASSPLWAAYGYTF. The CDR3 nucleotides read TGTGCCAGCAGCCCCCTTTGGGCAGCTTATGGCTACACCTTC.

The V and J genes are TRBV28 and TRBJ1-2, with 7 bases fitting TRBD1. The CDR3 length is 14 residues. Per the germline V gene, CDR1 is MDHEN and CDR2 is SYDVKM. Unmatched junction bases numbered 9, after V lost 6 bases and J lost 5 bases. The CDR3 spells CASRRTGTAYGYTF. CDR3 DNA sequence: TGTGCCAGCAGGCGAACCGGGACAGCTTATGGCTACACCTTC.